Listed here are 8 T cell receptor beta chains from one sample, sequenced in a study of blood T cells in healthy people across ages. The authors ran a second PCR of about 6 to 12 cycles using a sample-barcoded 5' primer and a J-beta primer mix. Each CDR3 protein gets one entry after TCRdb re-called the 5' RACE reads with MiXCR. The table lists around 2 million distinct CDR3 sequences, approximately 40% of them singletons. Material for sequencing was blood. The receptors derive from a human donor in good health.

The chain is built from TRBV30 and TRBJ1-2; tentatively, D is TRBD1 (6 bases). Trimming shortened V by 3 bases and J by 5 bases, and 13 bases separated the two germline ends. CDR3 size: 13 residues. Germline values: CDR1 GTSNPN, CDR2 SVGIG (reference sequence). The CDR3 is CAWSPGQIYGYTF. The CDR3, as DNA: TGTGCCTGGAGCCCCGGACAGATATATGGCTACACCTTC.

CDR3 sequence reads: CAIGMTGEGANVLTF. The CDR3 DNA is TGTGCCATCGGGATGACAGGGGAAGGGGCCAACGTCCTGACTTTC. The chain couples TRBV10-3 to TRBJ2-6; 8 nucleotides agree with TRBD1. Germline V gives CDR1 ENHRY, CDR2 SYGVKD. Unmatched junction bases numbered 7, after V lost 8 bases and J lost 4 bases. The CDR3 sequence is 15 residues long.

This rearrangement joins TRBV6-5 to TRBJ2-7; D is possibly TRBD2 (5 bases). Trimming shortened V by 8 bases and J by 4 bases, and 15 bases separated the two germline ends. This CDR3 is 13 amino acids long. CDR1 and CDR2 from the germline V gene are MNHEY and SVGAGI. The DNA of the CDR3 is TGTGCCAGCGCCCGGCCGGGAACGTACGAGCAGTACTTC. Its protein product is CASARPGTYEQYF.

This sequence joins TRBV4-1 and TRBJ1-6, with a weak D call TRBD1 (5 bases). Germline V gene data show CDR1 as MGHRA and CDR2 as YSYEKL. The CDR3 runs to 18 residues. Trimming left V 3 bases short and J 4 bases short, with 19 bases between. For the CDR3, the DNA is TGCGCCAGCAGCCACCCCAGCAATAGGGGTTCTTATAATTCACCCCTCCACTTT. This sequence encodes CASSHPSNRGSYNSPLHF.

The CDR3 DNA reads TGTGCCAGCAGTTACTTAGCAGGGGAACGTGGAATCTATGGCTACACCTTC. Amino acid sequence: CASSYLAGERGIYGYTF. The chain links TRBV6-5 to TRBJ1-2; TRBD1 might be the D (6 bases). The germline V gene encodes CDR1 MNHEY and CDR2 SVGAGI. CDR3 length equals 17 residues. Trimming stripped 1 base from V and 4 bases from J, with 19 bases between.

The chain joins TRBV24-1 to TRBJ1-2; D may be TRBD1 (6 bases). The germline CDR1 and CDR2 sequences are KGHDR and SFDVKD. This CDR3 has 14 amino acids. The V gene lost 8 bases and the J gene lost 6 bases, with 18 bases spanning the gap. CDR3 protein: CATTTGSTSDGYTF. DNA of the CDR3: TGTGCCACCACGACAGGATCAACTTCGGATGGCTACACCTTC.

This clonotype has more than one count but fewer than ten. The chain carries TRBV3-1 and TRBJ2-5; D may be TRBD2 (5 bases). The assigned J gene may be wrong: the sequence end matches TRBJ2-7 better. The CDR3 consists of 14 residues. CDR1 is LGHDT, CDR2 YNNKEL, per germline (reference sequence). CDR3 sequence: CASSQSTSLGEQYF. As DNA, the CDR3 is TGTGCCAGCAGCCAAAGTACTAGTTTGGGCGAGCAGTACTTC.

This clonotype was counted only a few times. The chain carries TRBV20-1 and TRBJ1-1, with 7 bases matching TRBD1. The CDR3 consists of 11 residues. The germline gives CDR1 DFQATT, CDR2 SNEGSKA (reference sequence). V was pared by 6 bases and J by 3 bases, with 1 base of the junction left unmatched. In DNA form, the CDR3 reads TGCAGTGCCCAGGGGGACACTGAAGCTTTCTTT. Its translation is CSAQGDTEAFF.